Shown below are 5 T cell receptor beta chains from a single sample sequenced in a study of lymphopenia after photon versus proton radiotherapy (dated by TCRdb to between 2017 and 2020). Receptor amplification or capture employed the immunoSEQ multiplex PCR assay. In TCRdb, the immuneACCESS table is reduced to in-frame sequences with V and J assigned. These tables do not hold every clone; where another copy was compared, an unresolved V gene accounts for under half, and the others remain unexplained. In this sample the table shows some 64,000 clones, approximately 86% of which occur a single time. The top ten clones comprise 9.5% to 15% of the sample. The sequenced sample was peripheral blood, obtained from a patient treated with proton-based radiotherapy. The receptors here all came from a man older than 75 with esophageal cancer.

The V and J genes are TRBV29-1 and TRBJ1-1, with a possible D match to TRBD1 (5 bases). Trimming cost V 7 bases and J 0 bases, with 9 bases left between them. This CDR3 contains 12 residues. The germline gives CDR1 SQVTM, CDR2 ANQGSEA. The CDR3, as DNA: TGCAGCGGGAGGGGAATGAACACTGAAGCTTTCTTT. Translation gives CSGRGMNTEAFF. The full variable domain, with the rest looked up from reference TRBV29-1 and TRBJ1-1, is SAVISQKPSRDICQRGTSLTIQCQVDSQVTMMFWYRQQPGQSLTLIATANQGSEATYESGFVIDKFPISRPNLTFSTLTVSNMSPEDSSIYLCSGRGMNTEAFFGQGTRLTVV.

The chain recombines TRBV18 with TRBJ2-7, with 10 nucleotides matching TRBD1. Germline CDR1 is KGHSH and CDR2 is LQKENI. The trim removed 0 bases at V and 9 bases at J, leaving 11 bases unmatched. This CDR3 has 16 amino acids. CDR3 residues: CASSPPSPGTGELQYF. CDR3 sequence (DNA): TGTGCCAGCTCACCACCGAGTCCCGGGACAGGGGAGTTGCAGTACTTC.

The chain recombines TRBV19 with TRBJ1-3, with unresolved D. CDR1 is LNHDA and CDR2 is SQIVND in the germline V gene (reference sequence). The germline V and J ends were trimmed by 0 bases and 4 bases, with 7 bases remaining between them. This CDR3 has 14 amino acids. CDR3 protein: CASSIDPSGNTIYF. CDR3 bases: TGTGCCAGTAGTATAGACCCCTCCGGAAACACCATATATTTT.

This clone was recorded once. The rearrangement uses TRBV10-3 and TRBJ2-3, with 10 bases matching TRBD2. The germline V gene encodes CDR1 ENHRY and CDR2 SYGVKD. The CDR3 has 18 residues. J gave up 2 bases and V 4 bases, and 12 bases lay outside the gene matches. CDR3 coding DNA: TGTGCCATCAGTGCCCTACCCGGACTAGCGGACGTCACAGATACGCAGTATTTT. Its protein product is CAISALPGLADVTDTQYF.

The chain couples TRBV11-2 to TRBJ2-1; unclear D gene. CDR3 length equals 16 residues. Trimming cost V 5 bases and J 8 bases, with 22 bases left between them. Per germline, CDR1 SGHAT and CDR2 FQNNGV. The CDR3 region is CASSPVRSLVSHEQFF. The CDR3 bases are TGTGCCAGCAGCCCCGTGCGGTCCTTAGTTAGCCATGAGCAGTTCTTC.